The 8 T cell receptor beta chains in this list originate from one sample, sequenced in a study of shared clonotypes between healthy human individuals. The repertoire was sequenced with immunoSEQ multiplex PCR; TCRdb's copy has only in-frame clones and lacks some. This sample has some 2,000,000 clones, with approximately 94% found just once. CD45RO negativity and positive selection for CCR7 defined naive CD8 cells, a population that excluded terminally differentiated effector memory CD45RA+ cells. The sample comprised naive CD8+ T cells sorted from blood. These receptors came from a man younger than 35 in good health.

V is TRBV27 and J is TRBJ2-7; possibly TRBD2 for D (5 bases). V lost 2 bases to trimming and J lost 2 bases, with 10 bases between them. There are 14 residues in the CDR3. The germline V gene has CDR1 MNHEY and CDR2 SMNVEV (reference sequence). The CDR3 DNA is TGTGCCAGCAGTTTAAACGGGAATACCTACGAGCAGTACTTC. Amino acid sequence: CASSLNGNTYEQYF.

Only one count was recorded for this clone. The CDR3 DNA sequence: TGTGCCAGCAGCCGGGGACTAGCGGGAAGCTCCTACAATGAGCAGTTCTTC. Encoded protein: CASSRGLAGSSYNEQFF. The rearrangement links TRBV7-9 to TRBJ2-1, with 13 bases matching TRBD2. V lost 5 bases, J lost 0 bases, and 4 bases stayed unmatched. The CDR3 is made up of 17 amino acids. The germline V gene has CDR1 SEHNR and CDR2 FQNEAQ (reference sequence).

This clone was detected only once. The genes are TRBV21-1 and TRBJ2-1; the table's D call, TRBD2, has no DNA check behind it. TRBV21-1 is flagged as a pseudogene. The CDR3 has 14 amino acids. The CDR3 nucleotides are TGTGCCAGCAGCCAGCGGGAGGTCTACAATGAGCAGTTCTTC. The encoded protein is CASSQREVYNEQFF.

J is TRBJ2-5 and V is TRBV15; 12 nucleotides line up with TRBD2. The CDR3 is 18 residues long. Germline loops: CDR1 LNHNV, CDR2 YYDKDF (reference sequence). Trimming at V came to 5 bases and at J to 3 bases, leaving 13 bases not matched to a gene. CDR3 sequence reads: CATSRTASGGEAEETQYF. CDR3 sequence (DNA): TGTGCCACCAGCCGTACGGCTAGCGGGGGGGAGGCGGAAGAGACCCAGTACTTC.

The chain couples TRBV27 to TRBJ2-3; 11 positions agree with TRBD1. V was clipped by 5 bases and J by 11 bases; unmatched bases: 15. This CDR3 has 16 amino acids. Per the germline V gene, CDR1 is MNHEY and CDR2 is SMNVEV (reference sequence). The CDR3 DNA reads TGTGCCAGCAGTGGGGGGTCAACGGACAGGGGGCGAGTGCAGTATTTT. This encodes CASSGGSTDRGRVQYF.

This sequence joins TRBV7-2 and TRBJ1-1, with TRBD1 matching 11 bases. The V gene's germline CDR1 is SGHTA and CDR2 FQGNSA. V shed 3 bases and J 3 bases; nucleotides not matched to a gene: 3. CDR3 length equals 15 residues. This CDR3 is CASSFGTGGYTEAFF. The CDR3 DNA reads TGTGCCAGCAGCTTCGGGACAGGGGGTTACACTGAAGCTTTCTTT.

J is TRBJ2-5 and V is TRBV5-4, with D tentatively TRBD2 (6 bases). Germline V gene lookup returns CDR1 SGHNT and CDR2 YYREEE (reference sequence). V was trimmed by 3 bases and J by 1 base, leaving 7 bases between them. This CDR3 has 13 residues. The CDR3 region is CASSSEGQETQYF. The DNA for the CDR3 is TGTGCCAGCAGCTCGGAGGGCCAAGAGACCCAGTACTTC.

The V gene is TRBV28, the J gene TRBJ2-7; 7 positions match TRBD2. CDR3 size: 15 residues. V gave up 6 bases and J gave up 0 bases; unmatched junction bases: 8. Germline values: CDR1 MDHEN, CDR2 SYDVKM. The CDR3 DNA follows: TGTGCCAGCAGCATGCAGCGGGGCCTCTCCTACGAGCAGTACTTC. Its protein is CASSMQRGLSYEQYF.